The TCR beta chain described here comes from a study of shared clonotypes between healthy human individuals. General study points: Donor scarcity curtailed the genetic and exposure-history diversity represented herein.

About this clone: As yet, its antigen is unknown.

DNA at 150 to 250 ng, around 30,000 T cell genomes, went into sorted-subset replicate PCRs. Generated by immunoSEQ multiplex PCR, the TCRdb table keeps only in-frame clones and is missing some. The table shows around 1.9 million clones, with approximately 94% occurring only once. Naivety among CD8 cells was defined by CD45RO negativity and positive CCR7 selection, thereby excluding terminally differentiated effector memory CD45RA+ cells. The sequenced sample consisted of naive CD8+ T cells from PBMCs. The clonotype comes from a man between 18 and 35 years old in good health. Some clones in this sample may be carry-over from other donors' samples.

DNA for the CDR3: TGTGCCAGTAGTATGCCAGGGGAGGACGAGCAGTACTTC. Protein: CASSMPGEDEQYF. The chain carries TRBV19 and TRBJ2-7, with D perhaps TRBD1 or TRBD2 (6 bases each). V lost 3 bases and J lost 5, with 11 bases in between. The CDR3 is made up of 13 amino acids. The V gene's germline CDR1 is LNHDA and CDR2 SQIVND (reference sequence).